This T cell receptor (beta chain) is from a study of blood T cell repertoires in COVID-19. Germline assignment: CDR1 SGHNT and CDR2 YYREEE (reference sequence). The CDR3 has 15 amino acids. Trimming took off 2 bases at V and 5 bases at J, with 14 bases between the two ends. Here immunoSEQ multiplex PCR was the method, and the copy in TCRdb shows in-frame clones only, minus some. Of about 99,000 clones in the sample, approximately 90% were seen once. Sequenced material: peripheral blood. The sequence derives from a middle-aged man in a cohort sampled during active COVID-19. V gene TRBV5-4 combines with J gene TRBJ2-1; tentative D call: TRBD2 (7 bases). The CDR3 sequence: CASSLEGGGDNEQFF. Here the CDR3 DNA reads TGTGCCAGCAGCTTAGAAGGGGGAGGGGACAATGAGCAGTTCTTC.